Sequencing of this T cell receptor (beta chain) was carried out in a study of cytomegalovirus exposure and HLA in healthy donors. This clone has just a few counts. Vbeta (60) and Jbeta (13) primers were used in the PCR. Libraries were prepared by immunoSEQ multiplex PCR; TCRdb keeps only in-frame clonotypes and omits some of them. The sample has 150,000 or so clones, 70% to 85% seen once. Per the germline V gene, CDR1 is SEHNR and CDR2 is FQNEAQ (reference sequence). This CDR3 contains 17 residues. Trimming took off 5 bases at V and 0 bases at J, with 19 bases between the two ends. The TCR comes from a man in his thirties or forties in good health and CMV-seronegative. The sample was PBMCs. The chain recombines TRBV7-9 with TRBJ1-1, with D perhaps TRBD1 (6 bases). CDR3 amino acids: CASSLPTAQGMNTEAFF. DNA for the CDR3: TGTGCCAGCAGCCTCCCGACAGCACAGGGCATGAACACTGAAGCTTTCTTT.